One and the same sample provided the 9 T cell receptor beta chains below, sequenced in a study of identical twins. TCRdb used MiXCR to reprocess the 5' RACE reads, holding one entry per CDR3 protein. The table lists some 710,000 distinct CDR3 sequences, roughly 6% of them singletons. Source material: naive T cells sorted from blood. The receptor source for this set is a man between 18 and 29 years old in good health.

This clonotype has ten or more counts. The V and J genes are TRBV29-1 and TRBJ2-7, with D perhaps TRBD1 (6 bases). Germline V gene lookup returns CDR1 SQVTM and CDR2 ANQGSEA. The CDR3 length is 12 residues. V was shortened by 6 bases and J by 6 bases, with 15 bases between the two germline ends. This CDR3 is CSVVSEGVEQYF. The CDR3 DNA reads TGCAGCGTCGTTAGCGAGGGGGTCGAGCAGTACTTC.

This clonotype turned up a few times. The rearrangement uses TRBV29-1 and TRBJ2-2; possibly TRBD1 or TRBD2 for D (6 bases each). The CDR3 runs 14 residues. The germline V and J ends were trimmed by 5 bases and 3 bases, with 13 bases remaining between them. Germline CDR1 and CDR2: SQVTM and ANQGSEA. CDR3 in amino acids: CSVCRGADTGELFF. The CDR3 DNA is TGCAGCGTTTGTAGGGGGGCGGACACCGGGGAGCTGTTTTTT.

This clonotype was observed at least ten times. V gene TRBV5-1 combines with J gene TRBJ1-1; the match to TRBD1 covers 8 bases. This CDR3 is 13 amino acids long. Trimming removed 4 bases from V and 11 bases from J; junction bases left unmatched: 10. Germline V gene sequence: CDR1 SGHRS, CDR2 YFSETQ. The CDR3 sequence: CASSTNRRGLAFF. Here the CDR3 DNA reads TGCGCCAGCAGCACCAATCGCAGGGGGCTCGCTTTCTTT.

This clonotype was seen at least ten times. V gene TRBV7-2 combines with J gene TRBJ1-1, with D maybe TRBD1 (5 bases). V dropped 5 bases and J dropped 5 bases, with 18 bases sitting between them. The CDR3 covers 15 residues. The V gene's germline CDR1 is SGHTA and CDR2 FQGNSA. The CDR3 DNA is TGTGCCAGCAGCCCCCTTTGGTGGGGGGAGACTGAAGCTTTCTTT. This gives the protein CASSPLWWGETEAFF.

This clonotype occurred many times. V usage is TRBV29-1 and J usage is TRBJ2-7, with D perhaps TRBD1 (5 bases). Germline loops: CDR1 SQVTM, CDR2 ANQGSEA. Trimming stripped 0 bases from V and 5 bases from J, with 11 bases between. The CDR3 is 13 residues long. The CDR3 sequence is CSVEDASGNEQYV. The DNA for the CDR3 is TGCAGCGTTGAAGATGCATCAGGGAACGAGCAGTACGTC.

The V gene is TRBV11-2, the J gene TRBJ1-1, with D perhaps TRBD1 (5 bases). From germline, CDR1 is SGHAT and CDR2 FQNNGV. This CDR3 is built from 12 residues. V was shortened by 2 bases and J by 8 bases, with 9 bases between the two germline ends. The CDR3 DNA reads TGTGCCAGCAGCTTATGGGACGGGGAAGCTTTCTTT. Translating it yields CASSLWDGEAFF.

This clonotype has a count of ten or more. The rearrangement links TRBV7-7 to TRBJ2-3, with D maybe TRBD2 (5 bases). Germline V lookup: CDR1 SSHAT, CDR2 FNYEAQ (reference sequence). The CDR3 length is 15 residues. The ends were cut back, 1 base at V and 4 bases at J, with 12 bases in the middle. The CDR3 here is CASSLGTGLSDTQYF. CDR3 coding DNA: TGTGCCAGCAGCTTAGGGACGGGATTGTCAGATACGCAGTATTTT.

The rearrangement uses TRBV30 and TRBJ1-2; tentatively, D is TRBD1 (6 bases). CDR1 and CDR2 (germline): GTSNPN, SVGIG (reference sequence). V was shortened by 4 bases and J by 3 bases, with 9 bases between the two germline ends. The CDR3 has 12 amino acids. CDR3 coding DNA: TGTGCCTGGACCAGGGGCGACTATGGCTACACCTTC. As protein: CAWTRGDYGYTF.

This clonotype was seen a handful of times. The gene calls are TRBV20-1 and TRBJ1-6; a possible D gene is TRBD1 (5 bases). Germline V gene lookup returns CDR1 DFQATT and CDR2 SNEGSKA (reference sequence). The CDR3 has 15 residues. The V and J ends lost 6 bases and 0 bases respectively, with 12 bases between them. CDR3 in DNA: TGCAGTGCCCCGGAGGGGAGCTCCTATAATTCACCCCTCCACTTT. Amino acid sequence: CSAPEGSSYNSPLHF.